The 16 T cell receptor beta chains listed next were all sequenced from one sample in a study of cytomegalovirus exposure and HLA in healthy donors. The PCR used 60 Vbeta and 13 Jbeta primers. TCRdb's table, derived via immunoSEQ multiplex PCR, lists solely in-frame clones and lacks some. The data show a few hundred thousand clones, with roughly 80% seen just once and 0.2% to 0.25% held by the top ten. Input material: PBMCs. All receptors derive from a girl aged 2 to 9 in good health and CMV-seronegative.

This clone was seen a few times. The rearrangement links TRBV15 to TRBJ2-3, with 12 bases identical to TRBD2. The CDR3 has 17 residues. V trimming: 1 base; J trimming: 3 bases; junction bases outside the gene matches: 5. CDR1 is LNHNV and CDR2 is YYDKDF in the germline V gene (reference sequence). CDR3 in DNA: TGTGCCACCAGCAGAGCGACTAGCGGGAGTCAGACAGATACGCAGTATTTT. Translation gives CATSRATSGSQTDTQYF.

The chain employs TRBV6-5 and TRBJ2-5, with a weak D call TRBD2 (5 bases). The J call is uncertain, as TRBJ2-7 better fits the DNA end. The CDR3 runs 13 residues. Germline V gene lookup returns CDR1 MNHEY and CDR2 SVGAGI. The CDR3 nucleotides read TGTGCCAGCAGTTTCGGACTTTTCTACGAGCAGTACTTC. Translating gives CASSFGLFYEQYF.

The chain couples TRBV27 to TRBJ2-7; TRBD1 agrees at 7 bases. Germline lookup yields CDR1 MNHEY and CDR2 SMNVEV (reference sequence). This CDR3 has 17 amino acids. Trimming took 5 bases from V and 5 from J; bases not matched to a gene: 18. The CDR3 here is CASSPILTGTKPHEQYF. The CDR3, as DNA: TGTGCCAGCAGTCCTATCCTGACAGGGACAAAACCCCACGAGCAGTACTTC.

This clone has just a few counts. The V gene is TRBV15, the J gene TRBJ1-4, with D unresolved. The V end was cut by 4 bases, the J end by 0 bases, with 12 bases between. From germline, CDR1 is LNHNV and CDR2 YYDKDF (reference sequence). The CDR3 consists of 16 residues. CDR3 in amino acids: CATSTGFTTTNEKLFF. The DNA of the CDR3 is TGTGCCACCAGCACGGGGTTCACAACAACTAATGAAAAACTGTTTTTT. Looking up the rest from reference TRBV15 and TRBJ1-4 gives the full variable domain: DAMVIQNPRYQVTQFGKPVTLSCSQTLNHNVMYWYQQKSSQAPKLLFHYYDKDFNNEADTPDNFQSRRPNTSFCFLDIRSPGLGDTAMYLCATSTGFTTTNEKLFFGSGTQLSVL.

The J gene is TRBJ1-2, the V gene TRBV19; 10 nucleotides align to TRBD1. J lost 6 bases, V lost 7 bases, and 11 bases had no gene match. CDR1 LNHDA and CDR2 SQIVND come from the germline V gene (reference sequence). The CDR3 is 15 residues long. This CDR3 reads CASMRGDRGIDGYTF. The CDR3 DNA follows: TGTGCCAGTATGCGAGGGGACAGGGGCATTGATGGCTACACCTTC.

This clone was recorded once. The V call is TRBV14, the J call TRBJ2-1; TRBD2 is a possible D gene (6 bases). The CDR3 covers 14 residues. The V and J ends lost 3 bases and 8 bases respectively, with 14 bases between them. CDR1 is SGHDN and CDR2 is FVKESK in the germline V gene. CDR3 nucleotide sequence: TGTGCCAGCAGCCATACTGGGGGGTCCGATGAGCAGTTCTTC. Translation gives CASSHTGGSDEQFF.

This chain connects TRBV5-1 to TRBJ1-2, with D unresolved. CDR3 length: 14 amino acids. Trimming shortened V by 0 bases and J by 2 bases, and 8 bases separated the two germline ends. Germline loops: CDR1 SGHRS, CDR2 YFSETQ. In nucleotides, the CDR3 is TGCGCCAGCAGCTTGGACGCGGGGAACTATGGCTACACCTTC. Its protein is CASSLDAGNYGYTF.

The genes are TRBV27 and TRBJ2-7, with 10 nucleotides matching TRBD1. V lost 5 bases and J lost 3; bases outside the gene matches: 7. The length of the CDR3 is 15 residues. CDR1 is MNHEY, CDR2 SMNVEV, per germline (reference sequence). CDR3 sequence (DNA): TGTGCCAGCAGTCCAGGGACAGGGGCACTCTACGAGCAGTACTTC. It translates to CASSPGTGALYEQYF.

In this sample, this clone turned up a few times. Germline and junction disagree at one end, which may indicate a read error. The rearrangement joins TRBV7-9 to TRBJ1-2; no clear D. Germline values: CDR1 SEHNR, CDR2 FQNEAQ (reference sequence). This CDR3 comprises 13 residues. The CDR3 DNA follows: TGTTCCAGCAGCCTCATTGATTTTTACTCGTTGATGTTC. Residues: CSSSLIDFYSLMF. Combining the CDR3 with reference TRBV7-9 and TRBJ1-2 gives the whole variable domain DTGVSQNPRHKITKRGQNVTFRCDPISEHNRLYWYRQTLGQGPEFLTYFQNEAQLEKSRLLSDRFSAERPKGSFSTLEIQRTEQGDSAMYLCSSSLIDFYSLMFGSGTRLTVV.

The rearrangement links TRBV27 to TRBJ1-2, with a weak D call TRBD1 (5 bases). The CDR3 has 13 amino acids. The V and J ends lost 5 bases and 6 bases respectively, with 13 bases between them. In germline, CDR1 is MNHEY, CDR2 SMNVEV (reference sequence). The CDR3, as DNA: TGTGCCAGCAGTCGGACGGGACTTGATGGCTACACCTTC. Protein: CASSRTGLDGYTF.

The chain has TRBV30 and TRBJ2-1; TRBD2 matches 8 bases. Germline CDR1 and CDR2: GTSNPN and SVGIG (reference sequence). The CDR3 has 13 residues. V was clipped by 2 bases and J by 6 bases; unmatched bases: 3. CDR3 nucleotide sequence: TGTGCCTGGAGTCCTGGGACTAGCAATGAGCAGTTCTTC. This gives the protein CAWSPGTSNEQFF.

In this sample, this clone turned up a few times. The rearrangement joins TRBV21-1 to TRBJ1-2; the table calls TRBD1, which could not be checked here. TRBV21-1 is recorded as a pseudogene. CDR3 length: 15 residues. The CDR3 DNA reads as TGTGCCAGCAGCAAATGGATGGGGCAGGACTATGGCTACACCTTC. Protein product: CASSKWMGQDYGYTF.

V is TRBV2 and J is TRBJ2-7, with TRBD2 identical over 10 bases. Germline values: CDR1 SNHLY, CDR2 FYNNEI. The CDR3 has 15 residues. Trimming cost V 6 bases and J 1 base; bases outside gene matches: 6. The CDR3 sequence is CASRKSGRASYEQYF. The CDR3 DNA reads TGTGCCAGCAGAAAGAGCGGGAGGGCTTCCTACGAGCAGTACTTC.

This CDR3 is CAIRGQEYYGYTF. In nucleotides, the CDR3 is TGTGCCATCAGGGGACAGGAATACTATGGCTACACCTTC. The rearrangement joins TRBV10-3 to TRBJ1-2, with 8 bases identical to TRBD1. CDR3 length: 13 residues. With 6 bases clipped from V and 3 bases from J, the junction kept 3 bases outside the gene matches. CDR1 is ENHRY, CDR2 SYGVKD, per germline.

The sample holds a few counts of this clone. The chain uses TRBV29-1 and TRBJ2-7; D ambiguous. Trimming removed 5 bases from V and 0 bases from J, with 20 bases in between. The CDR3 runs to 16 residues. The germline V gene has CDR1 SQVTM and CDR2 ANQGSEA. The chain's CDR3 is CSVSPRAVHSSYEQYF. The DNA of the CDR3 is TGCAGCGTTTCCCCTAGAGCAGTTCATTCCTCCTACGAGCAGTACTTC.

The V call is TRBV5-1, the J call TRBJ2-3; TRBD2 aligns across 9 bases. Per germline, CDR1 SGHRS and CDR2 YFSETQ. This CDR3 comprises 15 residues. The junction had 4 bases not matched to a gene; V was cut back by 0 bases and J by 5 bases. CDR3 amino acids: CASSLGPSGVDTQYF. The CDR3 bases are TGCGCCAGCAGCTTGGGCCCTAGCGGGGTAGATACGCAGTATTTT.